This T cell receptor beta chain was sequenced in a study of response to subunit inactivated influenza vaccine. One entry per CDR3 protein results from TCRdb running MiXCR on the RT-PCR reads. Here the sample spans more than 200,000 distinct CDR3 sequences, over 9% being singletons. Overall study results and limits: It was the authors' suggestion that each seasonal influenza vaccination recruits few new T cells.

This CDR3 is built from 15 residues. Trimming stripped 2 bases from V and 1 base from J, with 9 bases between. Germline values: CDR1 SGHRS, CDR2 YFSETQ. In regard to this clonotype: Its antigen is undetermined.

The TCR comes from a man in his forties or fifties who received an inactivated influenza vaccine. The sample here was non-naive T cells sorted from PBMCs, taken around two weeks before vaccination. This rearrangement joins TRBV5-1 to TRBJ2-2, with D perhaps assigned TRBD1 or TRBD2 (5 bases each). The CDR3 loop is CASSFRDGNTGELFF. In DNA, the CDR3 is TGCGCCAGCAGCTTCCGGGACGGGAACACCGGGGAGCTGTTTTTT.